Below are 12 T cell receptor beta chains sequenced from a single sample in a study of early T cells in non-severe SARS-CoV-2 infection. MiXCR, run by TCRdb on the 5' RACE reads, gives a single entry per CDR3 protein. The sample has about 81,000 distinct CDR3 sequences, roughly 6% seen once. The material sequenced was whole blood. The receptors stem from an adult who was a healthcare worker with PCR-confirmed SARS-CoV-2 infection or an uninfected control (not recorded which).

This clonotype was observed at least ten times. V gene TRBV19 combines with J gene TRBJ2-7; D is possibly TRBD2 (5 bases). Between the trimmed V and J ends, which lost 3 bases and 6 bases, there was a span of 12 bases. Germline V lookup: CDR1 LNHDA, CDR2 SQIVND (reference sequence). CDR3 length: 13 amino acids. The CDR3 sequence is CASSIAVGSEQYF. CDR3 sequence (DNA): TGTGCCAGTAGTATCGCGGTGGGGAGCGAGCAGTACTTC. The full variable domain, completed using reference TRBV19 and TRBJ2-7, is DGGITQSPKYLFRKEGQNVTLSCEQNLNHDAMYWYRQDPGQGLRLIYYSQIVNDFQKGDIAEGYSVSREKKESFPLTVTSAQKNPTAFYLCASSIAVGSEQYFGPGTRLTVT.

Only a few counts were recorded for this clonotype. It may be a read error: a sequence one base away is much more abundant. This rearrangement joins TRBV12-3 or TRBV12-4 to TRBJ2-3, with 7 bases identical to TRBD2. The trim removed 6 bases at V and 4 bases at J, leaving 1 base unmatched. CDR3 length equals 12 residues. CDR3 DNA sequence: TGTGCCAGCAGCACTAGCGCAGATACGCAGTATTTT. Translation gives CASSTSADTQYF.

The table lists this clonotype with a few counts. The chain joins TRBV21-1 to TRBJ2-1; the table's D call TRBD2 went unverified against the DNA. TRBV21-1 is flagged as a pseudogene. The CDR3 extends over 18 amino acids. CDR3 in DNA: TGTGCCAGCACCTCATCCAAACTAGCGGGAGAGGACGAGAATGAGCAGTTCTTC. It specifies CASTSSKLAGEDENEQFF.

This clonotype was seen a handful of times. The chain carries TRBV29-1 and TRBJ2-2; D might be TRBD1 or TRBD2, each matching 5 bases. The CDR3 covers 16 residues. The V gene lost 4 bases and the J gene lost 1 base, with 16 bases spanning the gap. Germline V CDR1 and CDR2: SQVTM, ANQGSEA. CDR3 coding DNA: TGCAGCGTTGCGCCAGGGAGTCCCCAGAACACCGGGGAGCTGTTTTTT. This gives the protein CSVAPGSPQNTGELFF.

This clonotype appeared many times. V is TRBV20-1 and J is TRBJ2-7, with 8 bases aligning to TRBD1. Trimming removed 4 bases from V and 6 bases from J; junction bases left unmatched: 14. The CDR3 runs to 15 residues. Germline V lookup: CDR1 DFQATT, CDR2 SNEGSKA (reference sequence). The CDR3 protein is CSATPATGGSGEQYF. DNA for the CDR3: TGCAGTGCTACCCCTGCAACAGGGGGGTCGGGCGAGCAGTACTTC.

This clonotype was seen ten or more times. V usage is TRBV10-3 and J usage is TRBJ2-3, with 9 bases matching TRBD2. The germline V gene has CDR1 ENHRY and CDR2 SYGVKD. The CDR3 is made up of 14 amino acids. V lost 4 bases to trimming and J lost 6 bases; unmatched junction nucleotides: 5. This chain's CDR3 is CAISGGRAEDTQYF. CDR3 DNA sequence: TGTGCCATCAGTGGCGGGAGGGCTGAGGATACGCAGTATTTT.

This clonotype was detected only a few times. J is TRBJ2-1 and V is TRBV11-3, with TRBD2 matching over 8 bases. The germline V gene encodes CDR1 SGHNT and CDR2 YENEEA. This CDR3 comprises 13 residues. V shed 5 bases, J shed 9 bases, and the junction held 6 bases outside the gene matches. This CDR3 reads CASSASGSSEQFF. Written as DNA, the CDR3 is TGTGCCAGCAGCGCCAGCGGGAGCAGTGAGCAGTTCTTC. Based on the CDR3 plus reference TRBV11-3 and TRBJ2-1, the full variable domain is EAGVVQSPRYKIIEKKQPVAFWCNPISGHNTLYWYLQNLGQGPELLIRYENEEAVDDSQLPKDRFSAERLKGVDSTLKIQPAELGDSAVYLCASSASGSSEQFFGPGTRLTVL.

CDR3 sequence: CASSLDDGLRETQYF. In DNA, the CDR3 is TGCGCCAGCAGCTTGGACGACGGCCTTCGGGAGACCCAGTACTTC. The genes are TRBV5-1 and TRBJ2-5; D is unresolved. The CDR3 has 15 amino acids. V was clipped by 0 bases and J by 5 bases, with 14 bases between them. CDR1 and CDR2 (germline): SGHRS, YFSETQ. Looking up the rest from reference TRBV5-1 and TRBJ2-5 gives the full variable domain: KAGVTQTPRYLIKTRGQQVTLSCSPISGHRSVSWYQQTPGQGLQFLFEYFSETQRNKGNFPGRFSGRQFSNSRSEMNVSTLELGDSALYLCASSLDDGLRETQYFGPGTRLLVL.

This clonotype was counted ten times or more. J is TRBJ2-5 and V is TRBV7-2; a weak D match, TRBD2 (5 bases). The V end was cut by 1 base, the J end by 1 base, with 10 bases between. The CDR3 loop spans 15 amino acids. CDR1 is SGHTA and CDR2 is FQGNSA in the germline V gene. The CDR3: CASSLGSGRQETQYF. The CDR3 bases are TGTGCCAGCAGCTTAGGCAGCGGACGCCAAGAGACCCAGTACTTC.

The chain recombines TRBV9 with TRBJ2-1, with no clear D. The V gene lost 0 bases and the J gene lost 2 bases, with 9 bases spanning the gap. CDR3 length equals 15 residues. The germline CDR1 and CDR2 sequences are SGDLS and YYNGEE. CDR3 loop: CASSVDIVTYNEQFF. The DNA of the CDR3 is TGTGCCAGCAGCGTAGATATAGTCACCTACAATGAGCAGTTCTTC.

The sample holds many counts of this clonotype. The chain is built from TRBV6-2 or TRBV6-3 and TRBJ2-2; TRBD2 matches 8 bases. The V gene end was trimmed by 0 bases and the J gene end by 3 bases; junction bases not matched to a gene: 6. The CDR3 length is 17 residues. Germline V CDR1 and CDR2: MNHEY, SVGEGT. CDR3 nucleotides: TGTGCCAGCAGTTACTCGAAGCTAGCGGGTTACACCGGGGAGCTGTTTTTT. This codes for CASSYSKLAGYTGELFF.

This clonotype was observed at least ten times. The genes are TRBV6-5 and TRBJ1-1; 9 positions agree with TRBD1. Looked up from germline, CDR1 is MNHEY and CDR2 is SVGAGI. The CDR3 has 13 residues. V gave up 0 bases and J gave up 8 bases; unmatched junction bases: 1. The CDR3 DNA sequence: TGTGCCAGCAGTTACTCCGGGACAGGGGAAGCTTTCTTT. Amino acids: CASSYSGTGEAFF.